Listed here are 11 T cell receptor beta chains from one sample, sequenced in a study of STAT5B mutations in CD4+ large granular lymphocyte leukemia. Measured with immunoSEQ multiplex PCR; TCRdb has only the in-frame clones, and not every one. Of 23,000 or so clones listed, about 70% are singletons. Specimen: CD4+ T cells from blood buffy coats. All receptors derive from a human donor in good health.

J is TRBJ1-2 and V is TRBV6-5, with 7 positions matching TRBD1. The CDR3 is made up of 13 amino acids. V lost 6 bases to trimming and J lost 8 bases; unmatched junction nucleotides: 9. CDR1 and CDR2 from the germline V gene are MNHEY and SVGAGI. CDR3: CASRYRGGGGYTF. CDR3 bases: TGTGCCAGCAGATACAGGGGTGGCGGCGGCTACACCTTC.

Within the sample, this clone is medium-sized. CDR3 region: CASSTPDSNEKLFF. In DNA form, the CDR3 reads TGTGCCAGCAGTACGCCGGACTCCAATGAAAAACTGTTTTTT. This chain links TRBV28 with TRBJ1-4; no reliable D call. The V and J ends lost 5 bases and 5 bases respectively, with 12 bases between them. Germline CDR1 reads MDHEN; CDR2 reads SYDVKM. This CDR3 is built from 14 residues.

The V and J genes are TRBV29-1 and TRBJ2-5; tentative D call: TRBD2 (6 bases). With 6 bases removed from V and 5 bases from J, the gap between germline ends came to 16 bases. The CDR3 loop spans 13 amino acids. Germline V lookup: CDR1 SQVTM, CDR2 ANQGSEA. CDR3 DNA: TGCAGCGTATCCGGCCGGGGGTGGGAGACCCAGTACTTC. Residues: CSVSGRGWETQYF.

This clone was counted only a few times. The chain joins TRBV5-1 to TRBJ2-7; TRBD2 matches 8 bases. The V segment lost 4 bases and the J segment 1 base; nucleotides outside the gene matches: 16. This CDR3 contains 18 residues. Germline values: CDR1 SGHRS, CDR2 YFSETQ. The CDR3 sequence: CASSPRSVAGTLSYEQYF. For the CDR3, the DNA is TGCGCCAGCAGCCCACGGTCGGTAGCGGGAACCCTATCCTACGAGCAGTACTTC.

The J gene is TRBJ1-5, the V gene TRBV28; D is unclear. The CDR3 loop spans 15 amino acids. From germline, CDR1 is MDHEN and CDR2 SYDVKM. Trimming stripped 5 bases from V and 0 bases from J, with 11 bases between. DNA of the CDR3: TGTGCCAGCAGTGCAACAGAAAATAGCAATCAGCCCCAGCATTTT. This sequence encodes CASSATENSNQPQHF. Full variable domain (rest looked up from reference TRBV28 and TRBJ1-5): DVKVTQSSRYLVKRTGEKVFLECVQDMDHENMFWYRQDPGLGLRLIYFSYDVKMKEKGDIPEGYSVSREKKERFSLILESASTNQTSMYLCASSATENSNQPQHFGDGTRLSIL.

The V call is TRBV11-3, the J call TRBJ1-1; D unresolved. Germline V gives CDR1 SGHNT, CDR2 YENEEA. This CDR3 has 13 amino acids. Trimming pared 1 base from V and 3 bases from J, leaving 6 bases between. This CDR3 is CASSLGKYTEAFF. The CDR3 DNA follows: TGTGCCAGCAGCTTAGGGAAATACACTGAAGCTTTCTTT. Full variable domain (outside the CDR3, taken from reference TRBV11-3 and TRBJ1-1): EAGVVQSPRYKIIEKKQPVAFWCNPISGHNTLYWYLQNLGQGPELLIRYENEEAVDDSQLPKDRFSAERLKGVDSTLKIQPAELGDSAVYLCASSLGKYTEAFFGQGTRLTVV.

This clone showed up just once. The CDR3 DNA is TGTGCCAGCAGCGTAAGGAGCGGGGGGCCGAGAGATACGCAGTATTTT. Encoded protein: CASSVRSGGPRDTQYF. The chain recombines TRBV9 with TRBJ2-3, with 9 positions matching TRBD2. Germline CDR1 is SGDLS and CDR2 is YYNGEE. CDR3 length: 16 residues. Germline trimming cut 1 base from V and 5 bases from J; bases unmatched to any gene: 8.

The CDR3 nucleotides are TGTGCCAGCAGCTTAGACCTCCACCCCTACGAGCAGTACGTC. Translation: CASSLDLHPYEQYV. The V and J genes are TRBV11-2 and TRBJ2-7; D remains unclear. The CDR3 is made up of 14 amino acids. Germline assignment: CDR1 SGHAT and CDR2 FQNNGV. The V gene lost 0 bases and the J gene lost 2 bases, with 8 bases spanning the gap.

The J gene is TRBJ2-1, the V gene TRBV5-1; the D gene is possibly TRBD1 (5 bases). The CDR3 is made up of 16 amino acids. The germline CDR1 and CDR2 sequences are SGHRS and YFSETQ. Trimming took 2 bases from V and 2 from J, leaving 14 bases between them. CDR3 bases: TGCGCCAGCAGCTTCGACGGACAATTTACCTACAATGAGCAGTTCTTC. Translation: CASSFDGQFTYNEQFF.

The gene calls are TRBV6-5 and TRBJ2-1, with 7 bases identical to TRBD1. This CDR3 region has 15 residues. Germline V gene lookup returns CDR1 MNHEY and CDR2 SVGAGI. V was clipped by 6 bases and J by 0 bases; unmatched bases: 5. The CDR3 DNA is TGTGCCAGCAGAGTACAGGGGCTCTCCTACAATGAGCAGTTCTTC. It specifies CASRVQGLSYNEQFF.

This clone was picked up a small number of times. The chain combines TRBV14 with TRBJ2-5; a possible D gene is TRBD2 (6 bases). Trimming cost V 4 bases and J 1 base, with 19 bases left between them. The CDR3 contains 17 residues. In germline, CDR1 is SGHDN, CDR2 FVKESK. CDR3 coding DNA: TGTGCCAGCAGCCGTCAGAGGAGGGCGAGCCCCCAAGAGACCCAGTACTTC. Translating gives CASSRQRRASPQETQYF. Full variable domain (rest looked up from reference TRBV14 and TRBJ2-5): EAGVTQFPSHSVIEKGQTVTLRCDPISGHDNLYWYRRVMGKEIKFLLHFVKESKQDESGMPNNRFLAERTGGTYSTLKVQPAELEDSGVYFCASSRQRRASPQETQYFGPGTRLLVL.